Listed here are 8 T cell receptor beta chains from one sample, sequenced in a study of CD8+ T cells in alopecia areata. Reverse transcribed after extraction, RNA yielded cDNA as the sequencing template. Measured with immunoSEQ multiplex PCR; TCRdb has only the in-frame clones, and not every one. This table has roughly 59,000 clones, 45% to 55% appearing once. This material consisted of CD8+ T cells sorted from blood, taken at week 0. The receptors stem from a human donor with alopecia areata.

The chain recombines TRBV11-2 with TRBJ2-1; D not certain. Germline loops: CDR1 SGHAT, CDR2 FQNNGV. The CDR3 covers 12 residues. V lost 5 bases to trimming and J lost 7 bases, with 9 bases between them. CDR3 residues: CASSKARNEQFF. For the CDR3, the DNA is TGTGCCAGCAGCAAGGCCCGGAATGAGCAGTTCTTC.

The chain joins TRBV28 to TRBJ1-5; TRBD1 agrees at 7 bases. Losses at the gene ends were 4 bases for V and 5 bases for J; bases not matched to a gene: 5. CDR1 is MDHEN and CDR2 is SYDVKM in the germline V gene. There are 14 residues in the CDR3. CDR3 in DNA: TGTGCCAGCAGTTCGACAGGGTTCTATCAGCCCCAGCATTTT. It is translated as CASSSTGFYQPQHF. The full variable domain, rest sourced from reference TRBV28 and TRBJ1-5, is DVKVTQSSRYLVKRTGEKVFLECVQDMDHENMFWYRQDPGLGLRLIYFSYDVKMKEKGDIPEGYSVSREKKERFSLILESASTNQTSMYLCASSSTGFYQPQHFGDGTRLSIL.

The chain recombines TRBV2 with TRBJ2-7; no firm D call. Germline CDR1 is SNHLY and CDR2 is FYNNEI. The CDR3 is 12 residues long. V was shortened by 1 base and J by 4 bases, with 5 bases between the two germline ends. CDR3 bases: TGTGCCAGCAGTGAAGAAGCTTACGAGCAGTACTTC. This sequence encodes CASSEEAYEQYF.

The sample holds many counts of this clone. The chain joins TRBV11-3 to TRBJ2-1; D gene ambiguous. The CDR3 contains 12 residues. V lost 1 base to trimming and J lost 5 bases, with 3 bases between them. Germline V lookup: CDR1 SGHNT, CDR2 YENEEA. CDR3 region: CASSLGHNEQFF. The CDR3 DNA sequence: TGTGCCAGCAGCTTAGGCCACAATGAGCAGTTCTTC.

The sample holds a few counts of this clone. This sequence joins TRBV6-1 and TRBJ1-2; D call uncertain. The germline gives CDR1 MNHNS, CDR2 SASEGT. The CDR3 has 14 amino acids. With 3 bases removed from V and 4 bases from J, the gap between germline ends came to 12 bases. CDR3 coding DNA: TGTGCCAGCAGTGACGGACCTGAACTCTATGGCTACACCTTC. It yields the protein CASSDGPELYGYTF.

This clone appeared a few times. The rearrangement links TRBV7-3 to TRBJ2-1; D possibly corresponds to TRBD1 (5 bases). The CDR3 length is 20 residues. Deletions cut 3 bases from V and 2 bases from J, with 26 bases between. The germline gives CDR1 SGHTA, CDR2 FQGTGA. The CDR3: CASSLTIGPRQGDTYNEQFF. The CDR3 DNA reads TGTGCCAGCAGCTTGACAATAGGTCCCCGGCAGGGTGACACCTACAATGAGCAGTTCTTC.

This sequence joins TRBV7-9 and TRBJ2-7; D is uncertain. The V gene's germline CDR1 is SEHNR and CDR2 FQNEAQ (reference sequence). CDR3 length equals 13 residues. V was cut by 5 bases and J by 3 bases, with 11 bases left in between. This CDR3 is CASSPEVGYEQYF. Written as DNA, the CDR3 is TGTGCCAGCAGCCCCGAGGTCGGCTACGAGCAGTACTTC.

V usage is TRBV29-1 and J usage is TRBJ1-1; 7 bases are shared with TRBD1. The V segment lost 3 bases and the J segment 2 bases; nucleotides outside the gene matches: 6. The CDR3 is made up of 14 amino acids. Germline V CDR1 and CDR2: SQVTM, ANQGSEA. Here the CDR3 reads CSVDPRTGNTEAFF. The CDR3, as DNA: TGCAGCGTTGATCCCCGGACAGGTAACACTGAAGCTTTCTTT.